The 15 T cell receptor beta chains below all came from one sample that was sequenced in a study of identifying expanded T cells in peripheral blood. Only in-frame clones appear in the TCRdb table, and some are missing; sequencing was by immunoSEQ multiplex PCR. The sample includes some 80,000 clones, over 85% of them seen just once. The source material was blood. Receptors were obtained from a person aged 18 to 75 in good health.

CDR3 protein: CASSETGPGANVLTF. The CDR3 DNA follows: TGTGCCAGCAGCGAGACAGGGCCCGGGGCCAACGTCCTGACTTTC. The V gene is TRBV6-5, the J gene TRBJ2-6, with 7 positions matching TRBD1. J gave up 4 bases and V 6 bases, and 6 bases lay outside the gene matches. This CDR3 contains 15 residues. Germline V lookup: CDR1 MNHEY, CDR2 SVGAGI.

The V and J genes are TRBV5-6 and TRBJ1-3, with 10 bases lining up with TRBD1. This CDR3 spans 17 amino acids. V lost 0 bases, J lost 2 bases, and 5 bases stayed unmatched. Germline CDR1 SGHDT, CDR2 YYEEEE. In DNA form, the CDR3 reads TGTGCCAGCAGCTTGGTCGGGACAGGGGCTCCTGGAAACACCATATATTTT. This translates into CASSLVGTGAPGNTIYF.

This clone was recorded only once. The CDR3 bases are TGTGCCAGCAGGGTAGAGGTCGTCGGTGGCTACACCTTC. It is translated as CASRVEVVGGYTF. The chain employs TRBV6-1 and TRBJ1-2; no clear D gene. Germline CDR1 and CDR2: MNHNS and SASEGT. The CDR3 covers 13 residues. The V gene lost 6 bases and the J gene lost 7 bases, with 15 bases spanning the gap.

Worth noting for this clone: The junction departs from the called germline gene at one end, perhaps through a read error. This chain uses TRBV6-4 with TRBJ1-6; unclear D gene. Looked up from germline, CDR1 is MRHNA and CDR2 is SNTAGT. The CDR3 is 15 residues long. As DNA, the CDR3 is TGTGCCATCAGTGAGTCGATGCAGAATAATTCACCCCTCCACTTT. This codes for CAISESMQNNSPLHF.

V usage is TRBV7-8 and J usage is TRBJ1-2, with a tentative D call TRBD1 (5 bases). The CDR3 runs 14 residues. Germline V lookup: CDR1 SGHVS, CDR2 FQNEAQ. The ends were cut back, 1 base at V and 5 bases at J, with 11 bases in the middle. DNA of the CDR3: TGTGCCAGCAGCTTAGGTGCGGGGGAATATGGCTACACCTTC. Amino acids: CASSLGAGEYGYTF.

This clone was picked up a small number of times. This sequence joins TRBV6-5 and TRBJ1-2, with D unresolved. This CDR3 is 13 amino acids long. Trimming cost V 4 bases and J 6 bases, with 12 bases left between them. Germline V gives CDR1 MNHEY, CDR2 SVGAGI. CDR3 amino acids: CASSSTRRNGYTF. CDR3 coding DNA: TGTGCCAGCAGTTCGACCCGACGTAATGGCTACACCTTC.

The chain is built from TRBV19 and TRBJ1-4, with a weak D call TRBD1 (6 bases). V dropped 1 base and J dropped 2 bases, with 17 bases sitting between them. This CDR3 spans 18 amino acids. In germline, CDR1 is LNHDA, CDR2 SQIVND (reference sequence). CDR3 DNA sequence: TGTGCCAGTAGTATAGGCATCAGGGGATCCGGGACTAATGAAAAACTGTTTTTT. Its protein product is CASSIGIRGSGTNEKLFF.

This clone occurred once. The J gene is TRBJ2-7, the V gene TRBV5-1; 10 positions agree with TRBD1. Germline V gene data show CDR1 as SGHRS and CDR2 as YFSETQ. The CDR3 has 15 residues. Trimming at V came to 4 bases and at J to 5 bases, leaving 9 bases not matched to a gene. The CDR3 sequence is CASSVGTGEVHEQYF. The CDR3 nucleotides are TGCGCCAGCAGCGTAGGGACAGGGGAGGTCCACGAGCAGTACTTC. The whole variable domain, filled in from reference TRBV5-1 and TRBJ2-7, reads KAGVTQTPRYLIKTRGQQVTLSCSPISGHRSVSWYQQTPGQGLQFLFEYFSETQRNKGNFPGRFSGRQFSNSRSEMNVSTLELGDSALYLCASSVGTGEVHEQYFGPGTRLTVT.

The gene calls are TRBV5-1 and TRBJ2-3; 7 bases align to TRBD1. The ends lost 4 bases at V and 2 bases at J; junction bases unmatched: 4. Germline V gene sequence: CDR1 SGHRS, CDR2 YFSETQ. The CDR3 extends over 14 amino acids. The CDR3 reads CASSQGTATDTQYF. Here the CDR3 DNA reads TGCGCCAGCAGCCAAGGGACAGCCACAGATACGCAGTATTTT.

V is TRBV27 and J is TRBJ1-1; TRBD1 agrees at 8 bases. Germline-derived CDR1 and CDR2 are MNHEY and SMNVEV (reference sequence). The CDR3 spans 15 residues. J was trimmed by 3 bases and V by 4 bases; bases with no gene match: 7. The CDR3 DNA reads as TGTGCCAGCAGTTCGTTGACAGGGGAGGACACTGAAGCTTTCTTT. Residues: CASSSLTGEDTEAFF.

This clone was detected only once. The gene calls are TRBV7-9 and TRBJ2-5, with TRBD2 identical over 7 bases. V shed 1 base, J shed 4 bases, and the junction held 3 bases outside the gene matches. Germline CDR1 and CDR2: SEHNR and FQNEAQ (reference sequence). CDR3 length: 14 amino acids. CDR3 in DNA: TGTGCCAGCAGCTTAGTTTCGGGGGGAGAGACCCAGTACTTC. Encoded protein: CASSLVSGGETQYF.

V and J are TRBV7-2 and TRBJ2-7, with D possibly matching TRBD1 (6 bases). CDR3 length: 13 residues. V was cut by 5 bases and J by 3 bases, with 11 bases left in between. Per the germline V gene, CDR1 is SGHTA and CDR2 is FQGNSA. The CDR3 DNA reads as TGTGCCAGCAGCCCCGGACAGATCTACGAGCAGTACTTC. This encodes CASSPGQIYEQYF.

CDR3 bases: TGTGCCAGCAGCCGCCTTGATGGGGTGGAGACCCAGTACTTC. It is translated as CASSRLDGVETQYF. The genes are TRBV7-2 and TRBJ2-5; D gene uncertain. Looked up from germline, CDR1 is SGHTA and CDR2 is FQGNSA. Trimming shortened V by 5 bases and J by 5 bases, and 15 bases separated the two germline ends. This CDR3 region has 14 residues.

V and J are TRBV28 and TRBJ1-4, with 7 nucleotides matching TRBD1. This CDR3 comprises 14 residues. The V and J ends lost 4 bases and 8 bases, in that order; junction bases with no gene match: 7. The V gene's germline CDR1 is MDHEN and CDR2 SYDVKM. The DNA for the CDR3 is TGTGCCAGCAGTTACCCGGCAGGGGGGGAAAAACTGTTTTTT. Translated: CASSYPAGGEKLFF.

This clone was observed a handful of times. The rearrangement uses TRBV6-1 and TRBJ1-3; D not certain. CDR3 length: 12 amino acids. Germline CDR1 reads MNHNS; CDR2 reads SASEGT. Trimming left V 5 bases short and J 1 base short, with 3 bases between. The CDR3 protein is CASSPSGNTIYF. DNA of the CDR3: TGTGCCAGCAGTCCGTCTGGAAACACCATATATTTT.